Below are 13 T cell receptor beta chains sequenced from a single sample in a study of blood T cell repertoires in COVID-19. The assay was immunoSEQ multiplex PCR, and TCRdb's table has in-frame clones only and misses some. The repertoire holds 280,000 or so clones, with around 90% as singletons. Sequenced: peripheral blood. The receptors were sampled from a young man with active or convalescent COVID-19.

This clone was counted once. CDR3 region: CASSYSLREDEQYF. CDR3 nucleotide sequence: TGTGCCAGCAGTTACTCCCTGAGGGAGGACGAGCAGTACTTC. V and J are TRBV6-5 and TRBJ2-7, with a tentative D call TRBD2 (6 bases). In germline, CDR1 is MNHEY, CDR2 SVGAGI. This CDR3 contains 14 residues. The ends were cut back, 0 bases at V and 5 bases at J, with 11 bases in the middle.

The chain combines TRBV2 with TRBJ1-1; TRBD1 is a possible D gene (6 bases). The V and J ends lost 4 bases and 1 base respectively, with 13 bases between them. The CDR3 runs to 15 residues. Germline loops: CDR1 SNHLY, CDR2 FYNNEI. The CDR3 bases are TGTGCCAGCAGTGTACAGGGACAATGGAACACTGAAGCTTTCTTT. Translated: CASSVQGQWNTEAFF.

V is TRBV5-4 and J is TRBJ1-3; 8 bases fit TRBD1. V shed 4 bases, J shed 7 bases, and the junction held 7 bases outside the gene matches. Germline lookup yields CDR1 SGHNT and CDR2 YYREEE (reference sequence). The CDR3 is 14 residues long. DNA of the CDR3: TGTGCCAGCAGCATCAGGGGGCTCGAGAACACCATATATTTT. Its protein product is CASSIRGLENTIYF.

This clone was picked up one time. DNA of the CDR3: TGCGCCAGCAGTCCCGAGAGGGACAGCCTATCACTGCCCCAGCATTTT. It yields the protein CASSPERDSLSLPQHF. The chain couples TRBV23-1 to TRBJ1-5; 7 bases are a match to TRBD1. TRBV23-1 is sorted into the ORF group, with uncertain function. V lost 4 bases to trimming and J lost 9 bases; unmatched junction nucleotides: 15. The CDR3 has 16 residues.

The chain joins TRBV12-5 to TRBJ2-1; 8 nucleotides line up with TRBD1. This CDR3 is 13 amino acids long. Germline V gives CDR1 LGHNT, CDR2 FRNRAP. The V segment lost 2 bases and the J segment 6 bases; nucleotides outside the gene matches: 0. In DNA, the CDR3 is TGTGCTAGTGGTTTGACAGGGGGCAATGAGCAGTTCTTC. It codes for CASGLTGGNEQFF.

The rearrangement joins TRBV12-3 or TRBV12-4 to TRBJ1-2, with a tentative D call TRBD1 (6 bases). The CDR3 has 13 residues. V lost 10 bases and J lost 7, with 19 bases in between. DNA for the CDR3: TGTGCCACCCATCGGTGGGGGGGCCTTGGCTACACCTTC. As protein: CATHRWGGLGYTF.

This chain connects TRBV19 to TRBJ1-1; 10 nucleotides line up with TRBD1. The V and J ends lost 5 bases and 0 bases, in that order; junction bases with no gene match: 6. Germline loops: CDR1 LNHDA, CDR2 SQIVND (reference sequence). The CDR3 has 16 residues. The CDR3 DNA sequence: TGTGCCAGTAGTGCCCCGGACAGGGGGGTGAACACTGAAGCTTTCTTT. Translation: CASSAPDRGVNTEAFF.

The V gene is TRBV21-1, the J gene TRBJ1-1. TRBV21-1 constitutes a pseudogene. The CDR3 totals 16 residues. The CDR3 nucleotides read TGTGCCAGCAGCCGGCGGGACTTCGATATGAACACTGAAGCTTTCTTT. Translating it yields CASSRRDFDMNTEAFF.

The chain uses TRBV6-5 and TRBJ1-6, with TRBD1 matching 8 bases. Losses at the gene ends were 2 bases for V and 10 bases for J; bases not matched to a gene: 7. CDR1 is MNHEY and CDR2 is SVGAGI in the germline V gene. The CDR3 consists of 15 residues. CDR3 sequence reads: CASSYEGNRGSPLHF. The CDR3 region has the DNA TGTGCCAGCAGTTACGAGGGAAACAGGGGGTCACCCCTCCACTTT.

For the CDR3, the DNA is TGTGCCAGTAGCCCGTGGACAGGGGGTCGACAGCCCCAGCATTTT. This gives the protein CASSPWTGGRQPQHF. V is TRBV19 and J is TRBJ1-5; the match to TRBD1 covers 10 bases. The V segment lost 6 bases and the J segment 7 bases; nucleotides outside the gene matches: 9. Germline CDR1 and CDR2: LNHDA and SQIVND (reference sequence). The CDR3 loop spans 15 amino acids.

This chain links TRBV7-9 with TRBJ2-5, with 9 bases fitting TRBD2. Germline CDR1 is SEHNR and CDR2 is FQNEAQ (reference sequence). This CDR3 has 16 residues. The ends lost 5 bases at V and 5 bases at J; junction bases unmatched: 12. Here the CDR3 reads CASSQGVLAGSETQYF. CDR3 bases: TGTGCCAGCAGCCAAGGGGTACTAGCGGGTTCTGAGACCCAGTACTTC.

The chain links TRBV7-2 to TRBJ2-1; D gene ambiguous. V lost 3 bases to trimming and J lost 5 bases, with 11 bases between them. The CDR3 totals 14 residues. Germline-derived CDR1 and CDR2 are SGHTA and FQGNSA. This CDR3 is CASSFGFANNEQFF. CDR3 bases: TGTGCCAGCAGCTTTGGCTTCGCAAACAATGAGCAGTTCTTC.

J is TRBJ2-2 and V is TRBV5-6, with 7 bases that match TRBD2. This CDR3 spans 17 amino acids. Germline V gives CDR1 SGHDT, CDR2 YYEEEE. J was trimmed by 0 bases and V by 6 bases; bases with no gene match: 11. CDR3 in DNA: TGTGCCAGCACCTCCCTTGAGCGGGGCACGAACACCGGGGAGCTGTTTTTT. Its protein product is CASTSLERGTNTGELFF.